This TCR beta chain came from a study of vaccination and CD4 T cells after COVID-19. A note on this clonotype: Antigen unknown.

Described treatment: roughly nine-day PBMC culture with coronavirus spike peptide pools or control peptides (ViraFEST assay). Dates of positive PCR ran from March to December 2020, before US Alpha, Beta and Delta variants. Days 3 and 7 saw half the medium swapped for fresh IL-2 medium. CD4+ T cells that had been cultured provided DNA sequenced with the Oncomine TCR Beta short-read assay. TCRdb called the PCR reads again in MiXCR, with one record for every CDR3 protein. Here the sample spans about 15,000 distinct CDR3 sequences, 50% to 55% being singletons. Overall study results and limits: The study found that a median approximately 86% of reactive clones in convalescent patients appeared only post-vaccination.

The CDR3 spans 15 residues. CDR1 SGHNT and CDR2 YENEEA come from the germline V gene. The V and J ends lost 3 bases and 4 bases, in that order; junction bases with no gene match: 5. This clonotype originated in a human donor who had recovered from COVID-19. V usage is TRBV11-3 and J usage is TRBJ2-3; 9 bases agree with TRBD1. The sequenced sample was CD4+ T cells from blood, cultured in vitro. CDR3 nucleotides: TGTGCCAGCAGCTTCGGACAGGGGATGGCAGATACGCAGTATTTT. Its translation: CASSFGQGMADTQYF.